This note documents a single TCR beta chain sequence. RNA, once extracted, was reverse transcribed into cDNA for use as the sequencing template. Sequenced by immunoSEQ multiplex PCR; TCRdb stores in-frame clones only, minus some. The sample shows around 160,000 clones, approximately 45% of them seen only once. This entry comes from a study of CD8+ T cells in alopecia areata. Material for sequencing was CD4+ T cells sorted from blood. The TCR sequence derives from a human donor with alopecia areata.

The chain's CDR3 is CSGARNNEQFF. The CDR3 nucleotides are TGCAGCGGTGCTAGAAACAATGAGCAGTTCTTC. The rearrangement links TRBV29-1 to TRBJ2-1; D unclear. CDR1 and CDR2 (germline): SQVTM, ANQGSEA. The CDR3 contains 11 residues. V dropped 7 bases and J dropped 5 bases, with 9 bases sitting between them.